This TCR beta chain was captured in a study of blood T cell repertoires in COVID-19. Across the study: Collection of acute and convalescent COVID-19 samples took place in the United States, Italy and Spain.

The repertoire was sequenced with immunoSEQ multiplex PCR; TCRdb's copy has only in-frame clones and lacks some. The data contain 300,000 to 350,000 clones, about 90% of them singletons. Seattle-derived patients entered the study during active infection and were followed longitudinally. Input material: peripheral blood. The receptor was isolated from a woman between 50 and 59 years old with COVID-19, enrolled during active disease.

The CDR3 spells CASSLKGGRAFDNEQFF. Here the CDR3 DNA reads TGCGCCAGCAGCTTGAAGGGCGGGAGGGCCTTTGACAATGAGCAGTTCTTC. The chain couples TRBV5-1 to TRBJ2-1, with 9 bases aligning to TRBD2. This CDR3 has 17 residues. From germline, CDR1 is SGHRS and CDR2 YFSETQ. Unmatched junction bases numbered 10, after V lost 1 base and J lost 5 bases. Looking up the rest from reference TRBV5-1 and TRBJ2-1 gives the full variable domain: KAGVTQTPRYLIKTRGQQVTLSCSPISGHRSVSWYQQTPGQGLQFLFEYFSETQRNKGNFPGRFSGRQFSNSRSEMNVSTLELGDSALYLCASSLKGGRAFDNEQFFGPGTRLTVL.